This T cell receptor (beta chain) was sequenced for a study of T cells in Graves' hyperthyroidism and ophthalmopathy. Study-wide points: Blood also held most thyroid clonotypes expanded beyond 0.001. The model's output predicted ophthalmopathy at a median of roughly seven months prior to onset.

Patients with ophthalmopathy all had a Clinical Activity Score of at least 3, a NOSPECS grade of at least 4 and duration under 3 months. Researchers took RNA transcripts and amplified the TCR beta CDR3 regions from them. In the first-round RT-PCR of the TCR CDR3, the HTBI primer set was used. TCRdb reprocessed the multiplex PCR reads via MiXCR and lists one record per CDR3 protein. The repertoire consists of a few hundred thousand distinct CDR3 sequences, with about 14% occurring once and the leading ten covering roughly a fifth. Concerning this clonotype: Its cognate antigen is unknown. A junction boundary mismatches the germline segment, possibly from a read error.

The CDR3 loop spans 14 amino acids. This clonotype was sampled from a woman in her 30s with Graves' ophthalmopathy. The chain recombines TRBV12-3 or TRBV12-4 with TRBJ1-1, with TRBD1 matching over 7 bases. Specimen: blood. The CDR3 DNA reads TGTGCCAGCAGCTCAAACCGGGACAGACCCTCCAAAACCTTT. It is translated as CASSSNRDRPSKTF.